The 25 T cell receptor beta chains presented below share a single source sample, sequenced in a study of blood T cell repertoires in COVID-19. Produced via immunoSEQ multiplex PCR; TCRdb's table is partial and in-frame only. The sample records under 75,000 clones, around 90% being singletons. Sequenced: peripheral blood. The receptors originated from a human donor in a cohort sampled during active COVID-19.

The rearrangement uses TRBV11-2 and TRBJ2-5; 7 bases match TRBD1. This CDR3 contains 14 residues. V shed 6 bases and J 0 bases; nucleotides not matched to a gene: 4. CDR1 SGHAT and CDR2 FQNNGV come from the germline V gene. The CDR3 sequence: CASSPRGHQETQYF. As DNA, the CDR3 is TGTGCCAGCAGTCCGAGGGGGCACCAAGAGACCCAGTACTTC.

The CDR3 DNA reads as TGTGCCAGCAGACCAGACTCCCCCTTTAACTCACCCCTCCACTTT. Amino acids: CASRPDSPFNSPLHF. The gene calls are TRBV6-5 and TRBJ1-6; no reliable D call. Germline CDR1 MNHEY, CDR2 SVGAGI. The CDR3 consists of 15 residues. V lost 6 bases to trimming and J lost 10 bases, with 19 bases between them.

J is TRBJ2-7 and V is TRBV19, with D possibly TRBD1 on 5 matching bases. With 5 bases removed from V and 5 bases from J, the gap between germline ends came to 7 bases. The germline CDR1 and CDR2 sequences are LNHDA and SQIVND (reference sequence). CDR3 length equals 11 residues. In DNA form, the CDR3 reads TGTGCCAGTAGTGCCAGGGACGAGCAGTACTTC. This encodes CASSARDEQYF.

The chain joins TRBV4-2 to TRBJ2-7, with TRBD2 identical over 15 bases. V was clipped by 4 bases and J by 0 bases; unmatched bases: 4. The CDR3 runs to 17 residues. CDR1 and CDR2 (germline): LGHNA, YNFKEQ. The CDR3 DNA sequence: TGTGCCAGCAGCCCAGGGACTAGCGGGGGGAGCTCCTACGAGCAGTACTTC. Amino acids: CASSPGTSGGSSYEQYF.

The rearrangement joins TRBV4-1 to TRBJ1-5, with 8 bases identical to TRBD1. The CDR3 runs 15 residues. CDR1 and CDR2 (germline): MGHRA, YSYEKL. The V and J ends lost 5 bases and 0 bases, in that order; junction bases with no gene match: 3. The CDR3 spells CASSWDRSSNQPQHF. The CDR3, as DNA: TGCGCCAGCAGCTGGGACAGGTCTAGCAATCAGCCCCAGCATTTT.

The rearrangement uses TRBV4-1 and TRBJ2-5; a possible D gene is TRBD2 (5 bases). Trimming stripped 4 bases from V and 2 bases from J, with 11 bases between. This CDR3 spans 14 amino acids. Germline V gives CDR1 MGHRA, CDR2 YSYEKL. The CDR3 loop is CASSRYRDQETQYF. The CDR3 DNA is TGCGCCAGCAGCCGATACCGGGATCAAGAGACCCAGTACTTC.

The chain carries TRBV5-5 and TRBJ1-5; weak D call: TRBD1 (6 bases). Trimming left V 4 bases short and J 0 bases short, with 11 bases between. The CDR3 runs 15 residues. The germline CDR1 and CDR2 sequences are SGHKS and YYEKEE (reference sequence). CDR3 residues: CASSAGTNSNQPQHF. DNA of the CDR3: TGTGCCAGCAGCGCCGGGACAAATAGCAATCAGCCCCAGCATTTT.

This clone was picked up one time. CDR3 in amino acids: CASSHRLVGADTQYF. The CDR3 bases are TGCGCCAGCAGCCACCGACTCGTCGGAGCAGATACGCAGTATTTT. This chain joins TRBV4-1 and TRBJ2-3, with D unresolved. The CDR3 length is 15 residues. Trimming stripped 3 bases from V and 4 bases from J, with 14 bases between. Per germline, CDR1 MGHRA and CDR2 YSYEKL.

The rearrangement joins TRBV10-3 to TRBJ1-5; D perhaps matches TRBD1 (6 bases). Germline values: CDR1 ENHRY, CDR2 SYGVKD. The CDR3 consists of 16 residues. Trimming removed 0 bases at V and 2 bases at J, with 11 bases between. The CDR3: CAISESRGGRNQPQHF. For the CDR3, the DNA is TGTGCCATCAGTGAGTCAAGGGGGGGTCGCAATCAGCCCCAGCATTTT.

This clone was counted between two and nine times. The V and J genes are TRBV27 and TRBJ2-5, with a possible D match to TRBD1 (5 bases). Germline V gene lookup returns CDR1 MNHEY and CDR2 SMNVEV (reference sequence). V was clipped by 5 bases and J by 5 bases, with 18 bases between them. The CDR3 is made up of 15 amino acids. This CDR3 is CASSLSYGRVETQYF. CDR3 DNA: TGTGCCAGCAGTCTCTCTTACGGCAGGGTGGAGACCCAGTACTTC.

This chain joins TRBV7-9 and TRBJ1-5; no firm D call. CDR3 size: 13 residues. Germline V lookup: CDR1 SEHNR, CDR2 FQNEAQ (reference sequence). V was clipped by 5 bases and J by 4 bases, with 9 bases between them. CDR3 amino acids: CASSADGNQPQHF. CDR3 DNA sequence: TGTGCCAGCAGCGCAGACGGGAATCAGCCCCAGCATTTT.

This clone occurred a few times. Written as DNA, the CDR3 is TGCGCCAGCAGCCAAGATAACGCAGTCCATAACCTCTATGGCTACACCTTC. It codes for CASSQDNAVHNLYGYTF. The gene calls are TRBV4-1 and TRBJ1-2; D not certain. V lost 0 bases and J lost 4, with 18 bases in between. This CDR3 comprises 17 residues. From germline, CDR1 is MGHRA and CDR2 YSYEKL.

CDR3 residues: CSVALRLARTDTQYF. The CDR3 DNA sequence: TGCAGCGTTGCGTTGCGACTAGCCCGCACAGATACGCAGTATTTT. This chain links TRBV29-1 with TRBJ2-3; TRBD2 matches at 7 bases. This CDR3 is built from 15 residues. The trim removed 4 bases at V and 1 base at J, leaving 8 bases unmatched. Germline CDR1 SQVTM, CDR2 ANQGSEA.

The chain is built from TRBV29-1 and TRBJ2-7; 11 bases fit TRBD2. Unmatched junction bases numbered 8, after V lost 7 bases and J lost 6 bases. The CDR3 is made up of 13 amino acids. CDR1 is SQVTM and CDR2 is ANQGSEA in the germline V gene. The CDR3 is CSAVAGGPGEQYF. Here the CDR3 DNA reads TGCAGCGCTGTAGCGGGAGGGCCGGGCGAGCAGTACTTC.

This chain links TRBV4-1 with TRBJ1-3, with D maybe TRBD1 (6 bases). Germline CDR1 and CDR2: MGHRA and YSYEKL. Trimming stripped 1 base from V and 2 bases from J, with 12 bases between. The CDR3 consists of 16 residues. CDR3: CASSQAQGPPGNTIYF. The DNA of the CDR3 is TGCGCCAGCAGCCAAGCACAGGGCCCCCCTGGAAACACCATATATTTT.

The genes are TRBV7-6 and TRBJ2-5; 7 bases map to TRBD2. V shed 4 bases and J 3 bases; nucleotides not matched to a gene: 11. The CDR3 covers 16 residues. Germline CDR1 and CDR2: SGHVS and FNYEAQ. CDR3 sequence (DNA): TGTGCCAGCAGCTCAGCTCATGGCCTAGCGGAAGAGACCCAGTACTTC. Its translation is CASSSAHGLAEETQYF.

The sample holds one count of this clone. This chain's CDR3 is CASSQARAFTDTQYF. Written as DNA, the CDR3 is TGTGCCAGCAGCCAAGCGCGAGCGTTCACAGATACGCAGTATTTT. The chain employs TRBV3-1 (or the pseudogene TRBV3-2) and TRBJ2-3, with D unclear. This CDR3 is built from 15 residues. Germline lookup yields CDR1 LGHDT and CDR2 YNNKEL (reference sequence). V lost 1 base, J lost 2 bases, and 10 bases lay in between.

This clone was counted a few times. The gene calls are TRBV28 and TRBJ1-2; D is unclear. Germline CDR1 is MDHEN and CDR2 is SYDVKM. Trimming removed 8 bases at V and 4 bases at J, with 14 bases between. This CDR3 is 13 amino acids long. CDR3 nucleotides: TGTGCCAGCGAACGTCAGTCTCCCTATGGCTACACCTTC. Translation: CASERQSPYGYTF.

This chain joins TRBV11-1 and TRBJ1-5, with D possibly TRBD1 on 5 matching bases. CDR3 size: 13 residues. CDR1 is SGHAT and CDR2 is FQDESV in the germline V gene (reference sequence). Trimming took off 1 base at V and 5 bases at J, with 6 bases between the two ends. The CDR3 DNA reads TGTGCCAGCAGCTTAGAACAGGATCAGCCCCAGCATTTT. It codes for CASSLEQDQPQHF.

J is TRBJ1-5 and V is TRBV10-3; D may be TRBD1 (6 bases). Deletions cut 5 bases from V and 4 bases from J, with 18 bases between. CDR3 size: 16 residues. From germline, CDR1 is ENHRY and CDR2 SYGVKD. In nucleotides, the CDR3 is TGTGCCATCAGTCCCACAGGGCCTAGCGGGAATCAGCCCCAGCATTTT. This gives the protein CAISPTGPSGNQPQHF.

Only one count was recorded for this clone. V and J are TRBV6-5 and TRBJ2-7; the match to TRBD1 covers 11 bases. This CDR3 is 14 amino acids long. The trim removed 5 bases at V and 6 bases at J, leaving 6 bases unmatched. The germline CDR1 and CDR2 sequences are MNHEY and SVGAGI. The DNA of the CDR3 is TGTGCCAGCAGTAAGACCGGGACAGGGGGCGAGCAGTACTTC. Protein: CASSKTGTGGEQYF.

This chain uses TRBV5-1 with TRBJ2-7; 11 bases align to TRBD1. Germline loops: CDR1 SGHRS, CDR2 YFSETQ. Trimming removed 0 bases from V and 2 bases from J; junction bases left unmatched: 4. This CDR3 contains 16 residues. CDR3 residues: CASSLAPGQGAYEQYF. The CDR3 DNA is TGCGCCAGCAGCTTGGCGCCGGGACAGGGGGCCTACGAGCAGTACTTC. The entire variable domain, with the rest obtained from reference TRBV5-1 and TRBJ2-7, is as follows: KAGVTQTPRYLIKTRGQQVTLSCSPISGHRSVSWYQQTPGQGLQFLFEYFSETQRNKGNFPGRFSGRQFSNSRSEMNVSTLELGDSALYLCASSLAPGQGAYEQYFGPGTRLTVT.

On this clone: Other DNA variants within this sample encode the same CDR3. This rearrangement joins TRBV27 to TRBJ2-7, with 9 bases identical to TRBD2. Germline assignment: CDR1 MNHEY and CDR2 SMNVEV (reference sequence). The CDR3 contains 14 residues. J was trimmed by 2 bases and V by 4 bases; bases with no gene match: 3. CDR3 amino acids: CASSSSGGTYEQYF. The CDR3 nucleotides are TGTGCCAGCAGTTCCAGCGGGGGGACCTACGAGCAGTACTTC.

The chain employs TRBV2 and TRBJ2-3; D not certain. Germline loops: CDR1 SNHLY, CDR2 FYNNEI. V gave up 4 bases and J gave up 3 bases, with 11 bases separating them. The CDR3 loop spans 14 amino acids. CDR3 protein: CASSGTLRTDTQYF. In DNA, the CDR3 is TGTGCCAGCAGTGGAACACTGAGGACAGATACGCAGTATTTT.

The chain uses TRBV4-1 and TRBJ1-5; 7 bases match TRBD1. The CDR3 runs 16 residues. Germline CDR1 reads MGHRA; CDR2 reads YSYEKL. The J segment lost 0 bases and the V segment lost 7 bases, leaving 9 bases of the junction unmatched. Here the CDR3 reads CASKTGTAYSNQPQHF. The CDR3 DNA reads TGCGCCAGCAAAACCGGGACAGCATATAGCAATCAGCCCCAGCATTTT.